One sample yielded the 27 T cell receptor beta chains listed below, sequenced in a study of Ad26.COV2.S vaccination and SARS-CoV-2 variants. Produced via immunoSEQ multiplex PCR; TCRdb's table is partial and in-frame only. The sample shows about 680,000 clones, around 90% of them seen only once. Specified treatment: around 19 received Ad26.COV2.S at low or high dose, single or two shots; about 5 received placebo; per-sample allocation not given. Day 63 following the first vaccine or placebo injection was when the samples were taken. The starting material was peripheral blood, obtained in a trial of Ad26.COV2.S vaccine versus placebo. These TCRs come from a person between 18 and 65 years old who received the Ad26.COV2.S COVID-19 vaccine or a placebo.

The chain recombines TRBV2 with TRBJ1-4; a possible D gene is TRBD1 (5 bases). V shed 2 bases and J shed 5 bases, with 18 bases lying between them. The CDR3 has 17 amino acids. From germline, CDR1 is SNHLY and CDR2 FYNNEI. The CDR3 bases are TGTGCCAGCAGTGAATGGCGGATTGAGGGGCAAAATGAAAAACTGTTTTTT. As protein: CASSEWRIEGQNEKLFF.

The V call is TRBV10-3, the J call TRBJ2-1; 11 bases match TRBD2. The CDR3 length is 16 residues. The germline V gene encodes CDR1 ENHRY and CDR2 SYGVKD. V lost 2 bases and J lost 9; bases outside the gene matches: 9. CDR3 sequence reads: CAISEDLAGGGSEQFF. CDR3 bases: TGTGCCATCAGTGAGGACCTAGCGGGAGGAGGGAGTGAGCAGTTCTTC.

CDR3 amino acids: CASSPPGQGVYEQYF. CDR3 in DNA: TGTGCCAGCAGCCCGCCGGGACAGGGAGTTTACGAGCAGTACTTC. This chain connects TRBV5-8 to TRBJ2-7, with 9 positions matching TRBD1. There are 15 residues in the CDR3. V lost 4 bases, J lost 4 bases, and 9 bases stayed unmatched. Germline V lookup: CDR1 SGHTS, CDR2 YDEGEE.

This rearrangement joins TRBV6-6 to TRBJ2-3; TRBD2 aligns across 12 bases. The CDR3 runs 15 residues. Germline V gene lookup returns CDR1 MNHNY and CDR2 SVGAGI (reference sequence). Germline trimming cut 10 bases from V and 4 bases from J; bases unmatched to any gene: 9. CDR3 loop: CATDRLAGVADTQYF. In nucleotides, the CDR3 is TGTGCCACAGATCGACTAGCGGGAGTAGCAGATACGCAGTATTTT.

As regards this clone: Additional DNA sequences in this sample encode the identical CDR3. This chain joins TRBV12-3 or TRBV12-4 and TRBJ2-3; D might be TRBD2 (5 bases). V lost 3 bases to trimming and J lost 1 base, with 5 bases between them. The CDR3 loop spans 13 amino acids. In DNA, the CDR3 is TGTGCCAGCAGTTTCGGGGGCACAGATACGCAGTATTTT. It specifies CASSFGGTDTQYF.

The chain is built from TRBV7-8 and TRBJ2-3; D gene unclear. Germline lookup yields CDR1 SGHVS and CDR2 FQNEAQ. Trimming left V 0 bases short and J 2 bases short, with 9 bases between. The CDR3 has 15 residues. The CDR3 bases are TGTGCCAGCAGCTTAGCGCACAGAAACACAGATACGCAGTATTTT. Residues: CASSLAHRNTDTQYF.

The chain has TRBV5-1 and TRBJ2-7, with D tentatively TRBD2 (5 bases). The V end was cut by 5 bases, the J end by 6 bases, with 21 bases between. This CDR3 has 15 residues. The germline V gene encodes CDR1 SGHRS and CDR2 YFSETQ. The CDR3 DNA follows: TGCGCCAGCAGTAGGTCGCCCGGGAATGAGGCCGAGCAGTACTTC. It is translated as CASSRSPGNEAEQYF.

The chain links TRBV21-1 to TRBJ2-2; the D segment call TRBD2 is taken from the table without a DNA check. TRBV21-1 is assigned pseudogene status. The CDR3 has 18 amino acids. As DNA, the CDR3 is TGTGCCAGCAGCCCCAAGGAGCGGGGGGGCCGAAACACCGGGGAGCTGTTTTTT. It yields the protein CASSPKERGGRNTGELFF.

The rearrangement links TRBV10-3 to TRBJ1-1; D not resolved. Germline V gene data show CDR1 as ENHRY and CDR2 as SYGVKD. Trimming pared 6 bases from V and 5 bases from J, leaving 7 bases between. The CDR3 is 11 residues long. For the CDR3, the DNA is TGTGCCATCAGAGGTACGACTGAAGCTTTCTTT. Protein product: CAIRGTTEAFF.

The V and J genes are TRBV7-7 and TRBJ2-5; 7 nucleotides match TRBD1. The CDR3 sequence is 14 residues long. V was clipped by 1 base and J by 6 bases; unmatched bases: 5. Germline CDR1 SSHAT, CDR2 FNYEAQ (reference sequence). CDR3 sequence (DNA): TGTGCCAGCAGCTTAGAGACAGGGTTGAAGACCCAGTACTTC. This translates into CASSLETGLKTQYF.

The genes are TRBV24-1 and TRBJ2-5; tentatively, D is TRBD1 (5 bases). The CDR3 has 15 amino acids. The V gene's germline CDR1 is KGHDR and CDR2 SFDVKD. Trimming stripped 1 base from V and 5 bases from J, with 13 bases between. The CDR3: CATSDFAGPRETQYF. The DNA of the CDR3 is TGTGCCACCAGTGATTTCGCAGGGCCAAGGGAGACCCAGTACTTC.

The chain combines TRBV12-5 with TRBJ2-6; D gene ambiguous. Trimming took off 3 bases at V and 1 base at J, with 1 base between the two ends. Germline loops: CDR1 LGHNT, CDR2 FRNRAP. There are 13 residues in the CDR3. The chain's CDR3 is CASGFSGANVLTF. CDR3 nucleotide sequence: TGTGCTAGTGGTTTTTCTGGGGCCAACGTCCTGACTTTC.

The chain couples TRBV5-1 to TRBJ1-4; perhaps TRBD1 as D (5 bases). V shed 4 bases and J shed 5 bases, with 12 bases lying between them. Germline CDR1 SGHRS, CDR2 YFSETQ. This CDR3 comprises 14 residues. The CDR3 reads CASSPGAGNEKLFF. The CDR3 bases are TGCGCCAGCAGCCCTGGGGCCGGGAATGAAAAACTGTTTTTT.

The rearrangement joins TRBV5-1 to TRBJ2-3, with TRBD2 matching over 7 bases. The CDR3 contains 16 residues. Germline CDR1 is SGHRS and CDR2 is YFSETQ. V lost 4 bases, J lost 0 bases, and 8 bases stayed unmatched. The CDR3 bases are TGCGCCAGCAGCCCCCCAGCGGGGTTTAGCACAGATACGCAGTATTTT. This translates into CASSPPAGFSTDTQYF.

This clone was counted once. This sequence joins TRBV12-3 or TRBV12-4 and TRBJ1-1, with a possible D match to TRBD1 (5 bases). The length of the CDR3 is 13 residues. Trimming removed 6 bases from V and 3 bases from J, with 11 bases in between. The CDR3, as DNA: TGTGCCAGCAGGGATACAGGTTACACTGAAGCTTTCTTT. It codes for CASRDTGYTEAFF.

The CDR3 is CASSLQQGAHTDTQYF. The CDR3 region has the DNA TGTGCCAGCAGCCTCCAACAGGGGGCCCACACAGATACGCAGTATTTT. The rearrangement joins TRBV6-4 to TRBJ2-3, with 9 bases lining up with TRBD1. Germline V gives CDR1 MRHNA, CDR2 SNTAGT. This CDR3 is built from 16 residues. V lost 6 bases to trimming and J lost 2 bases; unmatched junction nucleotides: 9.

This clone showed up just once. The genes are TRBV4-1 and TRBJ2-4; D perhaps matches TRBD2 (6 bases). The germline CDR1 and CDR2 sequences are MGHRA and YSYEKL. V was pared by 0 bases and J by 3 bases, with 12 bases between. The CDR3 is made up of 16 amino acids. In DNA, the CDR3 is TGCGCCAGCAGCCAAGAGCCTCGGCGGGACAAAAACATTCAGTACTTC. Its protein product is CASSQEPRRDKNIQYF.

The V and J genes are TRBV21-1 and TRBJ2-3; the table calls TRBD2, which could not be checked here. TRBV21-1 is classified as a pseudogene. The length of the CDR3 is 17 residues. The CDR3 DNA reads as TGTGCCAGCAGCAACGCCCCCGGGACTAGCGGCACAGATACGCAGTATTTT. Protein product: CASSNAPGTSGTDTQYF.

CDR3 residues: CASRPTGNFNQPQHF. CDR3 nucleotide sequence: TGTGCCAGCAGACCGACAGGGAATTTTAATCAGCCCCAGCATTTT. The chain carries TRBV16 and TRBJ1-5; 7 bases map to TRBD1. V lost 6 bases, J lost 4 bases, and 9 bases stayed unmatched. The CDR3 has 15 residues. Germline V CDR1 and CDR2: KGHSY, FQNENV.

This chain connects TRBV18 to TRBJ1-1; D gene ambiguous. The CDR3 extends over 11 amino acids. Germline V CDR1 and CDR2: KGHSH, LQKENI. Trimming took off 9 bases at V and 4 bases at J, with 9 bases between the two ends. In DNA, the CDR3 is TGTGCCAGTGCTAAAGGCACTGAAGCTTTCTTT. It specifies CASAKGTEAFF.

The chain has TRBV6-2 or TRBV6-3 and TRBJ2-5, with D unresolved. In germline, CDR1 is MNHEY, CDR2 SVGEGT. Trimming took 0 bases from V and 5 from J, leaving 10 bases between them. CDR3 length: 14 amino acids. CDR3 DNA sequence: TGTGCCAGCAGTTACTCGAAAAGTTTGGAGACCCAGTACTTC. This sequence encodes CASSYSKSLETQYF.

The gene calls are TRBV18 and TRBJ2-1, with TRBD2 identical over 9 bases. The germline CDR1 and CDR2 sequences are KGHSH and LQKENI. The J segment lost 2 bases and the V segment lost 6 bases, leaving 5 bases of the junction unmatched. The CDR3 totals 15 residues. The CDR3 DNA follows: TGTGCCAGCTCGCCGGTAGCGGGAGCCTACAATGAGCAGTTCTTC. Encoded protein: CASSPVAGAYNEQFF.

The chain combines TRBV6-6 with TRBJ1-6; 9 bases line up with TRBD1. Trimming cost V 4 bases and J 10 bases; bases outside gene matches: 8. CDR1 MNHNY and CDR2 SVGAGI come from the germline V gene (reference sequence). This CDR3 is built from 15 residues. CDR3 nucleotides: TGTGCCAGCAGTTTACCGGGACAGGGAGCCTCACCCCTCCACTTT. This gives the protein CASSLPGQGASPLHF.

This clone was seen a few times. The rearrangement uses TRBV2 and TRBJ1-6, with a tentative D call TRBD1 (6 bases). The CDR3 extends over 15 amino acids. Germline lookup yields CDR1 SNHLY and CDR2 FYNNEI. V was cut by 8 bases and J by 6 bases, with 17 bases left in between. The CDR3 sequence: CASGKDSGGNSPLHF. As DNA, the CDR3 is TGTGCCAGCGGGAAGGACAGTGGCGGTAATTCACCCCTCCACTTT.

The J gene is TRBJ1-1, the V gene TRBV5-4; the D gene is possibly TRBD1 (6 bases). Germline loops: CDR1 SGHNT, CDR2 YYREEE (reference sequence). CDR3 length: 14 residues. V lost 5 bases to trimming and J lost 4 bases, with 15 bases between them. CDR3 protein: CASRQPGEGTEAFF. The CDR3 DNA reads as TGTGCCAGCAGGCAACCAGGGGAGGGCACTGAAGCTTTCTTT.

The V and J genes are TRBV6-5 and TRBJ1-5; 12 nucleotides agree with TRBD1. CDR1 is MNHEY, CDR2 SVGAGI, per germline. The CDR3 runs to 15 residues. Germline trimming cut 6 bases from V and 7 bases from J; bases unmatched to any gene: 7. In DNA form, the CDR3 reads TGTGCCAGCAGAGCCGGGACAGGGGGCGTCCAGCCCCAGCATTTT. It yields the protein CASRAGTGGVQPQHF.

This clone has only one observation. This chain links TRBV6-4 with TRBJ2-7; D is unresolved. The germline CDR1 and CDR2 sequences are MRHNA and SNTAGT. Trimming stripped 7 bases from V and 1 base from J, with 17 bases between. There are 15 residues in the CDR3. This chain's CDR3 is CASTANGGSSYEQYF. Written as DNA, the CDR3 is TGTGCCAGCACCGCCAATGGCGGTAGTTCCTACGAGCAGTACTTC.